The clone carrying this T cell receptor beta chain was seen only once. The target antigen is unknown. The entry originates in a study of cytomegalovirus exposure and HLA in healthy donors. Unmatched junction bases numbered 9, after V lost 4 bases and J lost 4 bases. The germline V gene encodes CDR1 SQVTM and CDR2 ANQGSEA. The CDR3 consists of 14 residues. Study-level results: Accurate HLA-A and HLA-B prediction from TCR beta sequences was reported for most subjects.

The PCR employed 60 Vbeta primers together with 13 Jbeta primers. Assay: immunoSEQ multiplex PCR; the TCRdb copy retains only in-frame clones and omits some. Of approximately 160,000 clones in the sample, more than 70% were seen once. Sequencing was carried out using PBMCs. The TCR originated in a boy aged 2 to 9 in good health and CMV-seronegative. The J gene is TRBJ2-7, the V gene TRBV29-1; TRBD1 agrees at 8 bases. CDR3 in amino acids: CSVARGRGQYEQYF. CDR3 bases: TGCAGCGTTGCCAGGGGCAGGGGGCAATACGAGCAGTACTTC.